A selection of T cell receptor beta chains follows, all from one sample in a study of cytomegalovirus exposure and HLA in healthy donors. Method: immunoSEQ multiplex PCR; TCRdb's copy keeps in-frame clones and lacks some. This sample has some 210,000 clones, with more than 75% found just once. The sequenced sample was PBMCs. The receptors shown here come from a woman younger than 30 in good health and CMV-seropositive. CDR3s leave out the opening cysteine and the closing phenylalanine or tryptophan. The order of the fields is J gene, V gene, D gene, clone size, CDR3 protein. D genes are given only for firm matches. Some rows have no size entry. The others give once, few or many, or a class for an expanded clone.

TRBJ1-1,TRBV5-5,TRBD1,NA,ASSWGQGHEAF
TRBJ1-3,TRBV27,NA,NA,ASSPVGHSGNTIY
TRBJ1-3,TRBV6-5,TRBD1,once,ASRRTGKGNTIY
TRBJ1-2,TRBV28,NA,few,ASSFGAGPGSYGYT
TRBJ2-5,TRBV4-1,TRBD1,NA,ASSQEATGGETQY
TRBJ2-7,TRBV10-3,TRBD2,NA,AISDRSGKNEQY
TRBJ2-2,TRBV9,TRBD1,NA,ASSLRTGMSTGELF
TRBJ2-2,TRBV2,TRBD2,NA,ASKRVAGVLLNTGELF
TRBJ2-7,TRBV7-9,NA,once,ASSSPPTTSYEQY
TRBJ1-4,TRBV5-1,NA,NA,ASSLWENEKLF
TRBJ1-1,TRBV20-1,NA,NA,SARADTEAF
TRBJ1-2,TRBV19,TRBD1,NA,ASNGRGYRGMEGLQGYT
TRBJ1-1,TRBV5-1,NA,NA,ASSLVRVNTEAF
TRBJ1-5,TRBV9,TRBD1,once,ASSATGGINQPQH
TRBJ1-1,TRBV13,NA,NA,ASSYSWPLRTEAF
TRBJ1-1,TRBV5-4,TRBD1,NA,ASIDRGNTEAF
TRBJ1-5,TRBV12-5,NA,NA,ASAPSGQGNNQPQH
TRBJ2-1,TRBV5-6,NA,few,ASSLGWDTGWIDEQF
TRBJ1-2,TRBV29-1,TRBD1,NA,SVDLGTGGGYT
TRBJ2-1,TRBV2,TRBD2,NA,ASTSGREYNEQF
TRBJ2-1,TRBV9,TRBD2,NA,ASSVARTSGSSYNEQF
TRBJ2-7,TRBV4-1,TRBD2,once,ASSLRKGGENYEQY
TRBJ2-1,TRBV28,TRBD2,NA,ASSSWLPGLAGENGEQF
TRBJ2-7,TRBV10-3,TRBD1,NA,AISVDRAPYEQY